The next 4 T cell receptor beta chains were all read from a single sample in a study of vaccination and CD4 T cells after COVID-19. The Oncomine TCR Beta short-read assay was applied to DNA of cultured CD4+ T cells. Using its own MiXCR run on the PCR reads, TCRdb lists one record per CDR3 protein. This table holds approximately 9,400 distinct CDR3 sequences, roughly 27% found once. The antigens for these receptors are not known. Treatment of the sample: roughly ten-day PBMC culture with coronavirus spike peptide pools or control peptides (ViraFEST assay). This specimen consisted of CD4+ T cells from blood, cultured in vitro, obtained after SARS-CoV-2 vaccination. The receptors shown here come from a human donor who had recovered from COVID-19.

The rearrangement links TRBV18 to TRBJ2-3, with TRBD2 matching over 7 bases. The CDR3 extends over 16 amino acids. Germline lookup yields CDR1 KGHSH and CDR2 LQKENI. V was pared by 2 bases and J by 8 bases, with 13 bases of the junction left unmatched. Written as DNA, the CDR3 is TGTGCCAGCTCACCATCCGGCGGGAGCGGGCAAGGTACGCAGTATTTT. Protein product: CASSPSGGSGQGTQYF.

This clonotype came up a few times. The chain carries TRBV20-1 and TRBJ1-6, with D possibly TRBD1 on 5 matching bases. CDR3 size: 13 residues. Germline V gives CDR1 DFQATT, CDR2 SNEGSKA (reference sequence). Trimming cost V 4 bases and J 6 bases, with 10 bases left between them. CDR3: CSAMSDSNSPLHF. CDR3 nucleotides: TGCAGTGCTATGTCCGACAGTAATTCACCCCTCCACTTT.

This chain joins TRBV18 and TRBJ1-2; weak D call: TRBD1 (6 bases). Germline CDR1 is KGHSH and CDR2 is LQKENI. This CDR3 has 13 residues. Trimming removed 3 bases from V and 7 bases from J, with 12 bases in between. CDR3 DNA sequence: TGTGCCAGCTCACCTAACAGGGATCGTGGCTACACCTTC. The encoded protein is CASSPNRDRGYTF. Full variable domain (outside the CDR3, taken from reference TRBV18 and TRBJ1-2): NAGVMQNPRHLVRRRGQEARLRCSPMKGHSHVYWYRQLPEEGLKFMVYLQKENIIDESGMPKERFSAEFPKEGPSILRIQQVVRGDSAAYFCASSPNRDRGYTFGSGTRLTVV.

This clonotype has just a few counts. The chain is built from TRBV7-9 and TRBJ1-6, with no clear D. This CDR3 is built from 14 residues. CDR1 is SEHNR, CDR2 FQNEAQ, per germline (reference sequence). Trimming pared 5 bases from V and 7 bases from J, leaving 12 bases between. The DNA of the CDR3 is TGTGCCAGCAGCCATGAAGTGGAGAATTCACCCCTCCACTTT. Translated, it gives CASSHEVENSPLHF.